These 14 T cell receptor beta chains were sequenced from one sample in a study of spatial heterogeneity in lung cancer. MiXCR was run by TCRdb on the 5' RACE reads, yielding one entry per CDR3 protein. The profile shows about 48,000 distinct CDR3 sequences, 5.3% of them singletons. Time point given: sample taken at primary tumor resection. The material was PBMCs, obtained at surgery. The receptors come from a male donor with early-stage non-small cell lung cancer.

In this sample, this clonotype turned up many times. The chain employs TRBV4-1 and TRBJ2-2, with TRBD2 as a possible D gene (6 bases). Trimming stripped 6 bases from V and 0 bases from J, with 14 bases between. Germline values: CDR1 MGHRA, CDR2 YSYEKL. The CDR3 totals 16 residues. The CDR3 sequence is CASRGDGGANTGELFF. In DNA form, the CDR3 reads TGCGCCAGCAGGGGAGACGGGGGTGCGAACACCGGGGAGCTGTTTTTT.

Many counts were recorded for this clonotype. The rearrangement uses TRBV2 and TRBJ2-5; the D call may be TRBD1 or TRBD2 (5 bases each). The germline CDR1 and CDR2 sequences are SNHLY and FYNNEI. This CDR3 is 14 amino acids long. V lost 6 bases and J lost 3, with 14 bases in between. The CDR3 loop reads CASSGTTREETQYF. CDR3 bases: TGTGCCAGCAGCGGGACCACGCGTGAAGAGACCCAGTACTTC.

This clonotype was counted a few times. Here the CDR3 reads CASRENRAGELFF. The CDR3 DNA reads as TGTGCCAGCAGGGAGAACAGGGCCGGGGAGCTGTTTTTT. This chain joins TRBV7-9 and TRBJ2-2, with a possible D match to TRBD1 (6 bases). The CDR3 contains 13 residues. CDR1 SEHNR and CDR2 FQNEAQ come from the germline V gene (reference sequence). Trimming left V 6 bases short and J 6 bases short, with 11 bases between.

This clonotype was detected ten times or more. The rearrangement uses TRBV12-3 or TRBV12-4 and TRBJ2-5, with 7 bases lining up with TRBD1. J lost 3 bases, V lost 5 bases, and 6 bases had no gene match. The CDR3 is 14 residues long. CDR3 sequence: CASSAGGQKETQYF. CDR3 sequence (DNA): TGTGCCAGCAGTGCAGGGGGTCAAAAAGAGACCCAGTACTTC.

This clonotype was detected ten times or more. This chain uses TRBV5-1 with TRBJ2-3; D is perhaps TRBD2 (6 bases). This CDR3 is 15 amino acids long. The V gene lost 4 bases and the J gene lost 0 bases, with 12 bases spanning the gap. CDR1 SGHRS and CDR2 YFSETQ come from the germline V gene. The CDR3 region is CASSVAGYSTDTQYF. CDR3 nucleotides: TGCGCCAGCAGCGTCGCGGGATATAGCACAGATACGCAGTATTTT.

This clonotype has at least ten counts. The genes are TRBV5-1 and TRBJ2-2, with a possible D match to TRBD2 (6 bases). The CDR3 totals 15 residues. V dropped 4 bases and J dropped 2 bases, with 12 bases sitting between them. The germline V gene encodes CDR1 SGHRS and CDR2 YFSETQ. The CDR3 DNA reads TGCGCCAGCAGCACGGGACTTCTTAACACCGGGGAGCTGTTTTTT. Its protein product is CASSTGLLNTGELFF.

This clonotype was counted at least ten times. The V gene is TRBV3-1, the J gene TRBJ1-1; D not certain. Germline-derived CDR1 and CDR2 are LGHDT and YNNKEL (reference sequence). Trimming removed 2 bases at V and 5 bases at J, with 12 bases between. This CDR3 contains 14 residues. As DNA, the CDR3 is TGTGCCAGCAGCCAACAGGTATCGGAAACTGAAGCTTTCTTT. It encodes CASSQQVSETEAFF.

This clonotype was seen repeatedly, ten times or more. CDR3 loop: CASSQDPTKETQYF. For the CDR3, the DNA is TGCGCCAGCAGCCAAGATCCGACCAAAGAGACCCAGTACTTC. This rearrangement joins TRBV4-1 to TRBJ2-5; no firm D call. The V and J ends lost 0 bases and 3 bases respectively, with 8 bases between them. The V gene's germline CDR1 is MGHRA and CDR2 YSYEKL. The CDR3 runs to 14 residues.

This sequence joins TRBV7-9 and TRBJ2-3, with D unclear. The V end lost 1 base, the J end lost 2 bases, and 7 bases lay between the germline ends. The germline gives CDR1 SEHNR, CDR2 FQNEAQ (reference sequence). This CDR3 is 14 amino acids long. The CDR3 DNA is TGTGCCAGCAGCTTAGTGTCGAACACAGATACGCAGTATTTT. Its translation: CASSLVSNTDTQYF.

This clonotype was detected ten times or more. This chain uses TRBV7-9 with TRBJ2-3; tentative D call: TRBD1 (6 bases). V was cut by 1 base and J by 4 bases, with 15 bases left in between. Germline V CDR1 and CDR2: SEHNR, FQNEAQ (reference sequence). The CDR3 consists of 16 residues. In DNA form, the CDR3 reads TGTGCCAGCAGCTTAGAAGGGGGTGGTTTCGCAGATACGCAGTATTTT. This gives the protein CASSLEGGGFADTQYF.

This clonotype appeared many times. The rearrangement links TRBV5-4 to TRBJ2-3, with TRBD2 matching 7 bases. The V gene's germline CDR1 is SGHNT and CDR2 YYREEE (reference sequence). The V segment lost 1 base and the J segment 4 bases; nucleotides outside the gene matches: 6. The CDR3 length is 15 residues. The CDR3 reads CASSLMAGVSDTQYF. CDR3 bases: TGTGCCAGCAGCTTGATGGCGGGAGTATCAGATACGCAGTATTTT.

The rearrangement joins TRBV12-3 or TRBV12-4 to TRBJ1-1, with TRBD1 matching 7 bases. The length of the CDR3 is 13 residues. Trimming cost V 7 bases and J 5 bases; bases outside gene matches: 7. The CDR3 protein is CASTPGRGTEAFF. CDR3 coding DNA: TGTGCCAGCACCCCCGGCAGGGGGACTGAAGCTTTCTTT.

There are many counts of this clonotype. The V gene is TRBV9, the J gene TRBJ2-1; 14 positions match TRBD2. The germline CDR1 and CDR2 sequences are SGDLS and YYNGEE. J lost 7 bases, V lost 0 bases, and 6 bases had no gene match. The CDR3 covers 17 residues. CDR3 nucleotides: TGTGCCAGCAGCGTAGAGGGACTAGCGGGGGTGGGGAATGAGCAGTTCTTC. Translating it yields CASSVEGLAGVGNEQFF.

A word on this clonotype: A much bigger clone sits one base away, suggesting this may be a read error. This chain links TRBV12-3 or TRBV12-4 with TRBJ2-3; weak D call: TRBD2 (5 bases). V was shortened by 6 bases and J by 3 bases, with 10 bases between the two germline ends. The CDR3 runs to 13 residues. This chain's CDR3 is CASRGRGTDTQYF. Here the CDR3 DNA reads TGTGCCAGCAGGGGTAGAGGGACAGATACGCAGTATTTT.